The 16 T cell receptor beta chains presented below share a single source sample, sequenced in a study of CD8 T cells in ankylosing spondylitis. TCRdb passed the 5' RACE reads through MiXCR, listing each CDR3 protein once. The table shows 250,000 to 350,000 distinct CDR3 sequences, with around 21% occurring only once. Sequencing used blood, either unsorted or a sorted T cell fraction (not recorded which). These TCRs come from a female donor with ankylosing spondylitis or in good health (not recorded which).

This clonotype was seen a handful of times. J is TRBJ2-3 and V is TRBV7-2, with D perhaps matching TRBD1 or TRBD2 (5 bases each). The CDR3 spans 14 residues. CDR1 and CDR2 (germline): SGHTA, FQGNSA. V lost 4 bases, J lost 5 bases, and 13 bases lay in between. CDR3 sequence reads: CASSYGTRGDTQYF. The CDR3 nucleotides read TGTGCCAGCAGCTACGGGACCCGAGGAGATACGCAGTATTTT.

The CDR3 here is CASSYTVDYGYTF. The CDR3 region has the DNA TGTGCCAGCAGCTACACAGTCGACTATGGCTACACCTTC. The chain combines TRBV12-3 or TRBV12-4 with TRBJ1-2; no clear D gene. The CDR3 spans 13 residues. V lost 6 bases, J lost 3 bases, and 11 bases lay in between.

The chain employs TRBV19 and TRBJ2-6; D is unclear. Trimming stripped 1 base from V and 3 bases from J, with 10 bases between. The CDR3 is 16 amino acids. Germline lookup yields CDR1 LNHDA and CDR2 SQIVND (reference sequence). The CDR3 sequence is CASSIAVGFGANVLTF. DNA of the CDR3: TGTGCCAGTAGTATAGCAGTGGGCTTTGGGGCCAACGTCCTGACTTTC.

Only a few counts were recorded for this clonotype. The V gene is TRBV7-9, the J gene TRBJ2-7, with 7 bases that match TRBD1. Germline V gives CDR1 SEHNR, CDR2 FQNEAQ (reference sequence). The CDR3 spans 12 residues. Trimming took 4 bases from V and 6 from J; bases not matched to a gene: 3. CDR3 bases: TGTGCCAGCAGCTGGGACAGCTTCGAGCAGTACTTC. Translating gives CASSWDSFEQYF.

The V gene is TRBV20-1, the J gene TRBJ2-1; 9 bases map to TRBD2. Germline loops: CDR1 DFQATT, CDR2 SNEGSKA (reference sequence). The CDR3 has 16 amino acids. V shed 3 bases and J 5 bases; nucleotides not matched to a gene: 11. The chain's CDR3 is CSARPREGRGDNEQFF. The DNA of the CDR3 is TGCAGTGCTAGGCCGCGGGAGGGCCGGGGGGACAATGAGCAGTTCTTC.

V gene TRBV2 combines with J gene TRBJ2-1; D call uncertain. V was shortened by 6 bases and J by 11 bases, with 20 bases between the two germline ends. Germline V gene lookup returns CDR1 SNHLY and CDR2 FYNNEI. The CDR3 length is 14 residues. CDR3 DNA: TGTGCCAGCAGGGACGGACCAAACTATTACCAGCAGTTCTTC. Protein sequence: CASRDGPNYYQQFF.

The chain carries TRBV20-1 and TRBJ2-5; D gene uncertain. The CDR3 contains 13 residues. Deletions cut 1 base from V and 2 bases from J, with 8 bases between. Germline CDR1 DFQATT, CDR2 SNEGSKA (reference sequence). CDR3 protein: CSARGARQETQYF. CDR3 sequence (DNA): TGCAGTGCTAGAGGGGCGCGGCAAGAGACCCAGTACTTC.

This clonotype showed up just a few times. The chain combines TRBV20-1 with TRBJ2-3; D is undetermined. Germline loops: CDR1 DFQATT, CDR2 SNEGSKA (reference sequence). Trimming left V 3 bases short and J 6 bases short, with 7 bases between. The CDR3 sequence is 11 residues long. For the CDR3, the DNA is TGCAGTGCTAGGTTGGGGGATACGCAGTATTTT. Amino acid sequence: CSARLGDTQYF.

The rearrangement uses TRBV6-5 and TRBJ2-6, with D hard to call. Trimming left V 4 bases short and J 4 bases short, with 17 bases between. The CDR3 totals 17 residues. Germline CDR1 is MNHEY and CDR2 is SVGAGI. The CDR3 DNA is TGTGCCAGCAGTTCCCCAGGCTTAACTCTGGGGGCCAACGTCCTGACTTTC. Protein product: CASSSPGLTLGANVLTF.

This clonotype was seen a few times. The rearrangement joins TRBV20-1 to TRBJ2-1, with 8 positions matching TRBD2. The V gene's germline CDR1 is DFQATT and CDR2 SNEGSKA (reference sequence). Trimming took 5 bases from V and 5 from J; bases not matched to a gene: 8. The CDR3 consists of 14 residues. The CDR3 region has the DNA TGCAGTGCTCTCGGGACTAGTTGGAACAATGAGCAGTTCTTC. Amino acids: CSALGTSWNNEQFF.

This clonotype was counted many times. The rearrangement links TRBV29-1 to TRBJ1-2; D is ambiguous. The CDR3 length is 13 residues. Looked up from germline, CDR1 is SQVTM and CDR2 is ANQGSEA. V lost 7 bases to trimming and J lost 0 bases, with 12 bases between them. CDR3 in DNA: TGCAGCGCAACGGACGGTTCTAACTATGGCTACACCTTC. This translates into CSATDGSNYGYTF.

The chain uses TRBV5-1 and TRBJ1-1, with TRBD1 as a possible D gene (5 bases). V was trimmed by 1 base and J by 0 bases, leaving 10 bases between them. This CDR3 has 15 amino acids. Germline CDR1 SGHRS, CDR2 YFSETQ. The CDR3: CASSLTGLMNTEAFF. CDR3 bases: TGCGCCAGCAGCTTGACGGGACTCATGAACACTGAAGCTTTCTTT.

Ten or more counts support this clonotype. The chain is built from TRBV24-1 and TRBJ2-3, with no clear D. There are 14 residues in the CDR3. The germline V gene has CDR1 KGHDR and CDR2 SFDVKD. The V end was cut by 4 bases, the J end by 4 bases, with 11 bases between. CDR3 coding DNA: TGTGCCACCAGTGACTCCCCGGCGGCAGATACGCAGTATTTT. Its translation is CATSDSPAADTQYF.

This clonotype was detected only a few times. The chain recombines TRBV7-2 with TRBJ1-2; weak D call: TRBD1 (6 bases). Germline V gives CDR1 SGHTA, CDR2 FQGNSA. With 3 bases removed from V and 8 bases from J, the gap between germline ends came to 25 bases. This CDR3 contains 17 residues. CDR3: CASSFLANLLGGRGYTF. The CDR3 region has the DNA TGTGCCAGCAGCTTCTTAGCCAACTTATTGGGGGGCAGGGGCTACACCTTC.

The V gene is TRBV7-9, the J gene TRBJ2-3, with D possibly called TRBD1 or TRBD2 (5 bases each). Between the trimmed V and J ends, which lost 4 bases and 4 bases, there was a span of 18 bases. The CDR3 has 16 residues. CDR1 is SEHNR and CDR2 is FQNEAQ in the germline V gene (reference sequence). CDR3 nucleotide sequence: TGTGCCAGCAGCTCCCTCGGGGCCATCGCCCCAGATACGCAGTATTTT. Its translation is CASSSLGAIAPDTQYF.

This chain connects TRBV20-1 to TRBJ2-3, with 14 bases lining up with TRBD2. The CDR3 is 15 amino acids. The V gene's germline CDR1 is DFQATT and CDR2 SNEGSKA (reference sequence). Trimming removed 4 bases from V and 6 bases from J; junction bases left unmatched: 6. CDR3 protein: CSAMGLAGAGDTQYF. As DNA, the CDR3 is TGCAGTGCTATGGGACTAGCGGGAGCGGGGGATACGCAGTATTTT.